This TCR beta chain was captured in a study of STAT5B mutations in CD4+ large granular lymphocyte leukemia. Some clones are missing from TCRdb's copy, which holds only in-frame ones; the method was immunoSEQ multiplex PCR. The top ten clones hold less than 15% of a sample with fewer than 25,000 clones, approximately 84% of them seen once. Germline lookup yields CDR1 SGHAT and CDR2 FQNNGV. Trimming took 5 bases from V and 4 from J, leaving 14 bases between them. The CDR3 consists of 14 residues. Sequences were obtained from CD4+ T cells from blood buffy coats. This chain joins TRBV11-2 and TRBJ1-1, with D unclear. The clonotype comes from a human donor in good health. CDR3 DNA: TGTGCCAGCAGCCTTCGGCCCGGGCCCACTGAAGCTTTCTTT. Its translation: CASSLRPGPTEAFF.